This T cell receptor (beta chain) was observed in a study of long-term antiretroviral therapy in people with HIV (dated by TCRdb to between 2021 and 2022). A note on the overall study: Collection of the earliest samples took place about a decade ahead of the 2015 WHO recommendation for immediate ART, at a time when ART was typically delayed until CD4 counts fell. Eleven of the 30 participants with HIV were female. A retrospective serial study tested whether changes in peripheral blood TRB repertoire composition and diversity were associated with ART initiation and durable HIV suppression. A total of some 200 cryopreserved PBMC samples came from a few dozen adults with confirmed HIV infection and were collected serially over a mean of about six years (range 1-12). No cross-contamination during QIAcube processing was seen in test extractions of a monoclonal T-cell line run alongside about 33 polyclonal samples. The study at large found these results: Because cell numbers in pre-ART samples were limited, unsorted PBMC were profiled instead of sorted CD4+ and CD8+ T cells. A significant increase in TRB diversity was found to be associated with ART initiation, although TRB diversity was observed to remain significantly below that of transplant donor controls even after long-term ART. Samples dated from about 2003 to 2018, and the ART regimens used may be less effective than current ones. Because PBMC availability was limited, only the TCR beta chain was sequenced, with no alpha chain pairing. No data were available on ART adherence, viral resistance or therapy changes, limiting inferences about post-ART repertoire changes. Expanded TRB clones identified before ART initiation dominated the repertoire at all time points, although this dominance fluctuated and declined in many PLHIV after ART. CDR3 length ranges in HIV repertoires were narrower than in controls, and network structure suggested an antigen-experienced repertoire with only a slight naive shift after ART.

Participants were included only if at least one PBMC sample before ART initiation and at least two post-ART samples were available. All participants with HIV were treated in the United States of America. Cryopreserved samples of 1-10 million PBMC were thawed and washed before DNA extraction. At the time of the earliest PBMC sample, participants with HIV were aged between about 20 and 60 years. PBMC samples from each participant spanned 1-4 timepoints before ART initiation and 2-8 timepoints after ART initiation, with a median of 7 samples. Serial HIV viral load, CD4+ T-cell count, ART history and demographic data were obtained for every participant. A Qiagen kit on a QIAcube was used to extract genomic DNA from unsorted PBMC, with samples processed in batches of 12. This clone was observed a few times. Its antigen remains undetermined. Per-nucleotide qualities are absent, and no much larger clonotype sits a single base away.

The immunoSEQ hsTCRB v3.0 assay was used at survey level resolution to sequence the TRB variable region. The target sequencing depth for TRB was 40,000-50,000 T-cell genomes per sample. TRB libraries were pooled and sequenced on an Illumina MiSeq using a v3 150-cycle kit. The paper's processing steps were these. Repertoire analysis was run in R within a reproducible Nextflow workflow that covered QC, data transformation and analysis. LymphoSeq2, an R package for exploring AIRR-Seq data, was used to implement custom analyses. A handful of samples that yielded fewer than 5000 total TRB sequences were excluded, so that fewer than 250 HIV repertoires were analyzed. Among the 200 or so HIV repertoires that were kept, roughly 58 were collected before ART initiation and under 150 were collected after ART initiation. Repertoires were downsampled to 5000 TRB nucleotide sequences, and summary statistics were averaged over 100 downsampling iterations. Only TRB sequences with CDR3 regions of at least seven amino acids were retained for analysis. A Shannon entropy-derived clonality score and the Gini coefficient were used to measure diversity. In the repertoire networks, any two of the top 5000 CDR3 amino acid sequences were linked whenever the two sequences differed by an edit distance of one. For TRB CDR3 amino acid sequences, GLIPH2 was used to predict antigen specificity groups and MHC restriction. To flag known associations with CMV, EBV, HIV or tissue antigens, CDR3 amino acid sequences were compared against VDJdb and McPAS-TCR. Pre-ART, post-ART and control groups were compared with Wilcoxon signed-rank tests and Holm-Bonferroni correction. In TCRdb, the immuneACCESS table is reduced to in-frame sequences with V and J assigned. These tables do not hold every clone; where another copy was compared, an unresolved V gene accounts for under half, and the others remain unexplained. D and trimming come from the DNA, and the V and J calls and clone size come from that table. A total of about 25,000 clones appear in this sample, 76% of them only once. Approximately 10% of the sample goes to the ten largest clones.

The CDR3 runs 15 amino acids, cysteine and phenylalanine included. Only CDR3 DNA is held: 45 bases, read in frame from base 1. CDR1 and CDR2 were assigned from the germline V gene (reference sequence) as WNHNN and SYGVQD. The V end loses 5 bases and the J end loses 1 base, and a stretch of 11 bases separates them. The chain was built from TRBV10-1 and TRBJ2-2; no D gene call is confident. The sequencing used unsorted PBMCs, collected 1.1 years before starting antiretroviral therapy. The clonotype originates from a woman aged 40 to 49 with HIV. The CDR3 region has the sequence CASSTDSKNTGELFF. In nucleotide form, the sequence is TGCGCCAGCAGTACAGATTCTAAGAACACCGGGGAGCTGTTTTTT.